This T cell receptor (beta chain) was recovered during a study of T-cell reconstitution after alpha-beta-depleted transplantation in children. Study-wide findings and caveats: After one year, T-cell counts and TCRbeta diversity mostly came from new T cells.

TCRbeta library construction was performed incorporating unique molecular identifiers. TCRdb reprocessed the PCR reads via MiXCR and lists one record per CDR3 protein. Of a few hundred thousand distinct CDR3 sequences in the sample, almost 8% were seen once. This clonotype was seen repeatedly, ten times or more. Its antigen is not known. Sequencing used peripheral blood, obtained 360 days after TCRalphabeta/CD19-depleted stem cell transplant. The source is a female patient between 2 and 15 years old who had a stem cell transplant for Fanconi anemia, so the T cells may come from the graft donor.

DNA for the CDR3: TGCAGCGTTGACCCTCGACTAGCGGGGCCCCAAGAGACCCAGTACTTC. It specifies CSVDPRLAGPQETQYF. The chain employs TRBV29-1 and TRBJ2-5, with TRBD2 matching 11 bases. Germline loops: CDR1 SQVTM, CDR2 ANQGSEA. Trimming at V came to 3 bases and at J to 1 base, leaving 7 bases not matched to a gene. The length of the CDR3 is 16 residues.